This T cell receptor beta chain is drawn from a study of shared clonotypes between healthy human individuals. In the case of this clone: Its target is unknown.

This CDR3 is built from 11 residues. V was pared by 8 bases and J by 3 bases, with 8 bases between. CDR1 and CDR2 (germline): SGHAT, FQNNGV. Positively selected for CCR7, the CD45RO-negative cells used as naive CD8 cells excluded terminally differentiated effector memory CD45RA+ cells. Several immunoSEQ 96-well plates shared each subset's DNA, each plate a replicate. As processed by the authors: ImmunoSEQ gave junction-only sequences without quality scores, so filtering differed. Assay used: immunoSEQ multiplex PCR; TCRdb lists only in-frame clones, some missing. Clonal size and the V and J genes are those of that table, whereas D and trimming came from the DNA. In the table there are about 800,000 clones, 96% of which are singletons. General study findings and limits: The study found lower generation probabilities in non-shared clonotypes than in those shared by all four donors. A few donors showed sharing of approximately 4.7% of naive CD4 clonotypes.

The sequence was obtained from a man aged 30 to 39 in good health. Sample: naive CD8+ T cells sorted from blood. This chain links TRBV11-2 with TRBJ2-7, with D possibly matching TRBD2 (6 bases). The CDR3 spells CASGGNYEQYF. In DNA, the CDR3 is TGTGCCAGCGGAGGGAACTACGAGCAGTACTTC.